Listed below are T cell receptor beta chains from one sample, sequenced in a study of OX40 agonist ivuxolimab in advanced cancers. Data came from immunoSEQ multiplex PCR; TCRdb stores just in-frame clones and leaves some out. The sample includes 76,000 or so clones, 80% to 90% of them seen just once. Here the sequenced sample was CD4+ or CD8+ T cells sorted from blood, taken in a trial of the OX40 agonist ivuxolimab. All receptors come from an adult with an advanced solid tumor such as melanoma, head and neck, liver or kidney cancer. The CDR3 runs from the conserved cysteine through the conserved F or W. The order of the fields is D gene, clone size, V gene, CDR3 protein. D genes are given only for firm matches. Expanded clones are given a class, and other clones once, few, many or no size at all.

d_call: -
clone_size: -
v_call: TRBV18
cdr3_aa: CASSPPRDKNSNQPQHF

d_call: -
clone_size: -
v_call: TRBV7-3
cdr3_aa: CASSLGGLRTGANVLTF

d_call: -
clone_size: -
v_call: TRBV5-3
cdr3_aa: CARSLAQGGLEQYF

d_call: TRBD1
clone_size: -
v_call: TRBV4-3
cdr3_aa: CASSQSLGQVFNPYGYTF

d_call: TRBD2
clone_size: -
v_call: TRBV19
cdr3_aa: CASSSFSGTLPSTDTQYF

d_call: -
clone_size: -
v_call: TRBV5-1
cdr3_aa: CASRPSSAKNTGELFF

d_call: -
clone_size: -
v_call: TRBV5-4
cdr3_aa: CASSVEGNEQYF

d_call: TRBD1
clone_size: -
v_call: TRBV27
cdr3_aa: CASRTGGGGYEQYF

d_call: TRBD1
clone_size: -
v_call: TRBV5-5
cdr3_aa: CASSLRQGAPFF

d_call: TRBD1
clone_size: -
v_call: TRBV19
cdr3_aa: CASSITYRGGTEAFF

d_call: TRBD1
clone_size: -
v_call: TRBV6-6
cdr3_aa: CASSEGQGAYEQYF

d_call: -
clone_size: -
v_call: TRBV4-1
cdr3_aa: CASSLTDSSYNSPLHF

d_call: TRBD1
clone_size: -
v_call: TRBV6-6
cdr3_aa: CASSLGQGIDTQYF

d_call: -
clone_size: -
v_call: TRBV19
cdr3_aa: CASSRAGRVGFTEAFF

d_call: TRBD1
clone_size: -
v_call: TRBV5-1
cdr3_aa: CASSYGTVQETQYF

d_call: TRBD2
clone_size: -
v_call: TRBV5-4
cdr3_aa: CASSLGLAMETQYF

d_call: -
clone_size: -
v_call: TRBV5-8
cdr3_aa: CASSPTGRSAYNEQFF

d_call: TRBD1
clone_size: -
v_call: TRBV5-8
cdr3_aa: CASSGQGQILETQYF

d_call: -
clone_size: -
v_call: TRBV7-9
cdr3_aa: CASSLAGEVLHF

d_call: -
clone_size: -
v_call: TRBV5-1
cdr3_aa: CASSLALTANEKLFF

d_call: -
clone_size: -
v_call: TRBV9
cdr3_aa: CASSLSGHRENIQYF

d_call: -
clone_size: -
v_call: TRBV2
cdr3_aa: CASSGPGLSNEKLFF

d_call: TRBD2
clone_size: -
v_call: TRBV27
cdr3_aa: CASRTSGRVFYNEQFF

d_call: TRBD1
clone_size: -
v_call: TRBV7-8
cdr3_aa: CASSFDRDSYEQYF

d_call: -
clone_size: few
v_call: TRBV11-1
cdr3_aa: CASSFEQPYEQYF

d_call: -
clone_size: -
v_call: TRBV4-3
cdr3_aa: CASSQTVPSYEQYF

d_call: TRBD2
clone_size: -
v_call: TRBV6-5
cdr3_aa: CASSYGAGSSYEQYF

d_call: -
clone_size: -
v_call: TRBV9
cdr3_aa: CASSARAGSTYNEQFF

d_call: -
clone_size: -
v_call: TRBV7-2
cdr3_aa: CASSLMQRSHYEQYF

d_call: -
clone_size: -
v_call: TRBV15
cdr3_aa: CATSRQSYTEAFF

d_call: -
clone_size: -
v_call: TRBV13
cdr3_aa: CASSTQFPDTQYF

d_call: -
clone_size: -
v_call: TRBV9
cdr3_aa: CASSVGGHGGYTF

d_call: TRBD1
clone_size: once
v_call: TRBV9
cdr3_aa: CASSGDRGFLDTIYF

d_call: TRBD1
clone_size: -
v_call: TRBV6-5
cdr3_aa: CASSWTGTGFQETQYF

d_call: -
clone_size: -
v_call: TRBV5-1
cdr3_aa: CASRDGINNEQFF

d_call: -
clone_size: -
v_call: TRBV6-5
cdr3_aa: CASSYSVIGGTEAFF

d_call: TRBD1
clone_size: -
v_call: TRBV6-6
cdr3_aa: CASSSGQGNGYTF

d_call: -
clone_size: -
v_call: TRBV6-4
cdr3_aa: CASSPQGTPNQPQHF

d_call: -
clone_size: -
v_call: TRBV7-2
cdr3_aa: CASSLGANSGIQYF

d_call: TRBD1
clone_size: -
v_call: TRBV19
cdr3_aa: CASSMGQGTDTQYF